What follows are 5 T cell receptor beta chains derived from one specimen sequenced in a study of cytomegalovirus exposure and HLA in healthy donors. Libraries were prepared by immunoSEQ multiplex PCR; TCRdb keeps only in-frame clonotypes and omits some of them. The sample has tens of thousands of clones, more than 85% seen once. The specimen sequenced was PBMCs. These receptors came from a woman aged 18-29 years in good health and CMV-seronegative.

CDR3 sequence (DNA): TGTGCCAGCAGCTTAGTAGGGGCCGTTAATTCACCCCTCCACTTT. Amino acid sequence: CASSLVGAVNSPLHF. The chain links TRBV7-8 to TRBJ1-6; D perhaps matches TRBD1 (5 bases). Germline V CDR1 and CDR2: SGHVS, FQNEAQ. V was shortened by 1 base and J by 6 bases, with 10 bases between the two germline ends. The CDR3 extends over 15 amino acids. The full variable domain, completed using reference TRBV7-8 and TRBJ1-6, is GAGVSQSPRYKVAKRGQDVALRCDPISGHVSLFWYQQALGQGPEFLTYFQNEAQLDKSGLPSDRFFAERPEGSVSTLKIQRTQQEDSAVYLCASSLVGAVNSPLHFGNGTRLTVT.

V gene TRBV27 combines with J gene TRBJ1-1; tentative D call: TRBD1 (5 bases). The V end lost 2 bases, the J end lost 6 bases, and 13 bases lay between the germline ends. Germline assignment: CDR1 MNHEY and CDR2 SMNVEV (reference sequence). The CDR3 length is 14 residues. CDR3 region: CASSLTGGGAEAFF. The CDR3 DNA reads as TGTGCCAGCAGTTTAACAGGCGGGGGGGCTGAAGCTTTCTTT.

The V and J genes are TRBV7-8 and TRBJ1-2; 9 bases agree with TRBD1. From germline, CDR1 is SGHVS and CDR2 FQNEAQ. The length of the CDR3 is 14 residues. V was pared by 2 bases and J by 6 bases, with 4 bases of the junction left unmatched. DNA of the CDR3: TGTGCCAGCAGCTTACGGGACAGGGCGGATGGCTACACCTTC. Translated, it gives CASSLRDRADGYTF. Based on the CDR3 plus reference TRBV7-8 and TRBJ1-2, the full variable domain is GAGVSQSPRYKVAKRGQDVALRCDPISGHVSLFWYQQALGQGPEFLTYFQNEAQLDKSGLPSDRFFAERPEGSVSTLKIQRTQQEDSAVYLCASSLRDRADGYTFGSGTRLTVV.

The V and J genes are TRBV2 and TRBJ1-1; no clear D gene. V lost 2 bases and J lost 3, with 10 bases in between. The CDR3 is 14 amino acids. CDR1 is SNHLY and CDR2 is FYNNEI in the germline V gene. The CDR3 region has the DNA TGTGCCAGCAGTGAATCTTTGTCGTACACTGAAGCTTTCTTT. Translated, it gives CASSESLSYTEAFF.

The chain joins TRBV7-2 to TRBJ2-7, with 9 bases aligning to TRBD2. Germline V gene data show CDR1 as SGHTA and CDR2 as FQGNSA. The CDR3 runs to 13 residues. Germline trimming cut 8 bases from V and 5 bases from J; bases unmatched to any gene: 7. CDR3 sequence (DNA): TGTGCCAGCGCGACTAGCGGTTTCAACGAGCAGTACTTC. Its protein is CASATSGFNEQYF.